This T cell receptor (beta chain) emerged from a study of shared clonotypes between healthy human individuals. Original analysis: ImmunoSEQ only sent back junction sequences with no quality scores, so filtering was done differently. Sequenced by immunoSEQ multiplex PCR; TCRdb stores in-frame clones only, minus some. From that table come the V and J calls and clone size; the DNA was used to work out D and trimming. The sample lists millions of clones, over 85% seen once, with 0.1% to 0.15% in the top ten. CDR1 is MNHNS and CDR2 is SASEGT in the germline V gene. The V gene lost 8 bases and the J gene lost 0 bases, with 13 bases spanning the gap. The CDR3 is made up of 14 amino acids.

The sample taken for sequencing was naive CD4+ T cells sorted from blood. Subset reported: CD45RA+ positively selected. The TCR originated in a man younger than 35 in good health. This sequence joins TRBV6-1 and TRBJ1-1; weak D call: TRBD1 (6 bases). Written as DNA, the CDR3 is TGTGCCAGCGGGGGCCTTCCGATGAACACTGAAGCTTTCTTT. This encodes CASGGLPMNTEAFF.